A single sample gave rise to the 16 T cell receptor beta chains below, sequenced in a study of regulatory dendritic cells for organ transplantation. Using immunoSEQ multiplex PCR, the repertoire was profiled, and TCRdb retains in-frame clones only, with some absent. In the table there are 30,000 or so clones, roughly four fifths of which are singletons. Sequencing used naive CD4+ T cells from blood. The sample's subset: CD45RA+ naive T cells. The receptors here all came from a human donor in good health.

The CDR3 sequence: CASSVAGQVETQYF. The CDR3 DNA follows: TGTGCCAGCAGCGTAGCAGGACAGGTGGAGACCCAGTACTTC. The chain links TRBV9 to TRBJ2-5; 7 bases line up with TRBD1. Trimming cost V 0 bases and J 5 bases; bases outside gene matches: 4. The CDR3 consists of 14 residues. Germline CDR1 SGDLS, CDR2 YYNGEE.

V gene TRBV6-5 combines with J gene TRBJ2-7, with D uncertain. V was clipped by 2 bases and J by 2 bases, with 10 bases between them. CDR3 length: 14 residues. The germline CDR1 and CDR2 sequences are MNHEY and SVGAGI. CDR3 amino acids: CASSYTTAAYEQYF. The CDR3 region has the DNA TGTGCCAGCAGTTACACGACTGCGGCCTACGAGCAGTACTTC.

V and J are TRBV9 and TRBJ2-7; 8 bases are a match to TRBD1. This CDR3 has 14 residues. Germline lookup yields CDR1 SGDLS and CDR2 YYNGEE. The V segment lost 4 bases and the J segment 3 bases; nucleotides outside the gene matches: 6. The CDR3 loop is CASSTGQGDYEQYF. DNA for the CDR3: TGTGCCAGCAGCACCGGACAGGGTGACTACGAGCAGTACTTC.

The rearrangement uses TRBV7-9 and TRBJ1-3, with D perhaps TRBD1 (6 bases). V was trimmed by 2 bases and J by 7 bases, leaving 12 bases between them. The CDR3 has 14 residues. Germline assignment: CDR1 SEHNR and CDR2 FQNEAQ (reference sequence). CDR3 DNA sequence: TGTGCCAGCAGCTTAAAACAGGGCACGAACACCATATATTTT. It encodes CASSLKQGTNTIYF.

The gene calls are TRBV18 and TRBJ1-1, with D unresolved. CDR1 is KGHSH and CDR2 is LQKENI in the germline V gene. The CDR3 loop spans 13 amino acids. V was trimmed by 5 bases and J by 0 bases, leaving 7 bases between them. The CDR3 DNA is TGTGCCAGCTCAGGGCAGGTGAACACTGAAGCTTTCTTT. This sequence encodes CASSGQVNTEAFF.

This clone has just one count. The gene calls are TRBV11-3 and TRBJ1-1; 8 bases agree with TRBD1. The CDR3 contains 13 residues. V dropped 5 bases and J dropped 10; count of bases not matched to a gene: 9. The germline V gene encodes CDR1 SGHNT and CDR2 YENEEA. The CDR3 is CASSPGQGQRAFF. The CDR3 coding sequence is TGTGCCAGCAGCCCAGGACAGGGCCAGAGAGCTTTCTTT.

The J gene is TRBJ2-2, the V gene TRBV5-1, with D possibly being TRBD2 (5 bases). CDR1 is SGHRS, CDR2 YFSETQ, per germline. The V gene lost 6 bases and the J gene lost 7 bases, with 16 bases spanning the gap. CDR3 length: 14 amino acids. In nucleotides, the CDR3 is TGCGCCAGCATGAAGATGCCGAGGGACGGGGAGCTGTTTTTT. This codes for CASMKMPRDGELFF.

The chain couples TRBV18 to TRBJ1-1; D remains unclear. The germline V gene has CDR1 KGHSH and CDR2 LQKENI. This CDR3 region has 16 residues. V lost 3 bases and J 3 bases, leaving 17 bases between the germline ends. CDR3 DNA: TGTGCCAGCTCACCCGGCAGGCAAAATTGGGACACTGAAGCTTTCTTT. Amino acid sequence: CASSPGRQNWDTEAFF. The variable domain in full, completed from reference TRBV18 and TRBJ1-1, reads NAGVMQNPRHLVRRRGQEARLRCSPMKGHSHVYWYRQLPEEGLKFMVYLQKENIIDESGMPKERFSAEFPKEGPSILRIQQVVRGDSAAYFCASSPGRQNWDTEAFFGQGTRLTVV.

The chain couples TRBV9 to TRBJ2-5; D unresolved. Trimming removed 1 base at V and 0 bases at J, with 13 bases between. The CDR3 has 16 residues. CDR1 and CDR2 from the germline V gene are SGDLS and YYNGEE. CDR3 residues: CASSVRGRPDQETQYF. The CDR3 DNA reads TGTGCCAGCAGCGTAAGAGGCAGACCCGACCAAGAGACCCAGTACTTC.

The chain combines TRBV6-5 with TRBJ1-2; possibly TRBD1 for D (5 bases). The ends were cut back, 6 bases at V and 6 bases at J, with 11 bases in the middle. The CDR3 is 12 amino acids. Germline CDR1 MNHEY, CDR2 SVGAGI. The CDR3 region has the DNA TGTGCCAGCAGCCCGGGAGGGGATGGCTACACCTTC. It specifies CASSPGGDGYTF.

The chain couples TRBV5-1 to TRBJ1-1, with D perhaps TRBD1 (6 bases). Trimming removed 4 bases at V and 4 bases at J, with 14 bases between. There are 14 residues in the CDR3. Germline values: CDR1 SGHRS, CDR2 YFSETQ. The CDR3 reads CASSPDSPSTEAFF. The CDR3 DNA is TGCGCCAGCAGCCCGGACAGTCCCAGCACTGAAGCTTTCTTT. Full variable domain (missing parts from reference TRBV5-1 and TRBJ1-1): KAGVTQTPRYLIKTRGQQVTLSCSPISGHRSVSWYQQTPGQGLQFLFEYFSETQRNKGNFPGRFSGRQFSNSRSEMNVSTLELGDSALYLCASSPDSPSTEAFFGQGTRLTVV.

This chain connects TRBV2 to TRBJ1-3, with 8 bases lining up with TRBD1. Trimming took 5 bases from V and 9 from J; bases not matched to a gene: 9. The CDR3 has 14 residues. Germline values: CDR1 SNHLY, CDR2 FYNNEI. The CDR3 nucleotides read TGTGCCAGCAGTTTACGACAGGGGAGAATCACCATATATTTT. Translated: CASSLRQGRITIYF.

V gene TRBV6-1 combines with J gene TRBJ1-4; perhaps TRBD1 as D (6 bases). Germline V gene data show CDR1 as MNHNS and CDR2 as SASEGT. The length of the CDR3 is 14 residues. V lost 8 bases and J lost 0, with 10 bases in between. The DNA of the CDR3 is TGTGCCAGCGGGGGACAAGCAACTAATGAAAAACTGTTTTTT. This encodes CASGGQATNEKLFF.

The chain links TRBV5-1 to TRBJ1-3; TRBD1 matches at 9 bases. Losses at the gene ends were 4 bases for V and 6 bases for J; bases not matched to a gene: 5. CDR1 and CDR2 (germline): SGHRS, YFSETQ. The CDR3 totals 14 residues. CDR3 sequence: CASSADRGINTIYF. Written as DNA, the CDR3 is TGCGCCAGCAGCGCGGACAGGGGTATAAACACCATATATTTT.

This chain uses TRBV7-9 with TRBJ2-7; D is perhaps TRBD1 (6 bases). The CDR3 is 17 amino acids. CDR1 is SEHNR and CDR2 is FQNEAQ in the germline V gene (reference sequence). The V gene lost 5 bases and the J gene lost 4 bases, with 24 bases spanning the gap. The CDR3 DNA is TGTGCCAGCAGCGAACCGGGACAACCGGGGAATTTGTACGAGCAGTACTTC. Residues: CASSEPGQPGNLYEQYF.

The sample holds a few counts of this clone. This chain links TRBV4-1 with TRBJ1-6, with D unclear. This CDR3 is 12 amino acids long. CDR1 and CDR2 from the germline V gene are MGHRA and YSYEKL. The germline V and J ends were trimmed by 0 bases and 12 bases, with 6 bases remaining between them. CDR3 bases: TGCGCCAGCAGCCAAGAAGCCTTACCCCTCCACTTT. Protein product: CASSQEALPLHF.